The 27 T cell receptor beta chains below all came from one sample that was sequenced in a study of blood T cell repertoires in COVID-19. Repertoires were generated with immunoSEQ multiplex PCR, while TCRdb's copy carries only in-frame clones and drops some. Here the sample spans approximately 500,000 clones, 85% to 90% being singletons. The specimen was PBMCs or T cells enriched from blood (not recorded which). Receptors were obtained from a woman aged 40 to 50 who had recovered from COVID-19.

The chain combines TRBV19 with TRBJ2-5; D may be TRBD1 (6 bases). Looked up from germline, CDR1 is LNHDA and CDR2 is SQIVND (reference sequence). Trimming shortened V by 6 bases and J by 1 base, and 15 bases separated the two germline ends. The CDR3 contains 15 residues. The CDR3 coding sequence is TGTGCCAGTAGGTGGGGCAGGGGCCTCCAAGAGACCCAGTACTTC. Amino acids: CASRWGRGLQETQYF.

V usage is TRBV3-1 (or the pseudogene TRBV3-2) and J usage is TRBJ1-3; D perhaps matches TRBD1 (5 bases). The V end lost 0 bases, the J end lost 4 bases, and 10 bases lay between the germline ends. Germline-derived CDR1 and CDR2 are LGHDT and YNNKEL (reference sequence). There are 15 residues in the CDR3. This CDR3 reads CASSQDYRTGNTIYF. CDR3 DNA sequence: TGTGCCAGCAGCCAAGATTACCGGACAGGAAACACCATATATTTT.

V and J are TRBV2 and TRBJ2-3; D remains ambiguous. This CDR3 comprises 13 residues. Trimming left V 4 bases short and J 3 bases short, with 8 bases between. Per the germline V gene, CDR1 is SNHLY and CDR2 is FYNNEI. CDR3: CASSARVTDTQYF. The CDR3 region has the DNA TGTGCCAGCAGTGCCCGGGTTACAGATACGCAGTATTTT.

The rearrangement links TRBV4-1 to TRBJ2-7; D may be TRBD2 (6 bases). The CDR3 totals 16 residues. V was trimmed by 2 bases and J by 4 bases, leaving 18 bases between them. Germline CDR1 and CDR2: MGHRA and YSYEKL. Written as DNA, the CDR3 is TGCGCCAGCAGCCAAAGAGGAGGGACTGGAAAGTACGAGCAGTACTTC. It yields the protein CASSQRGGTGKYEQYF.

The chain employs TRBV6-6 and TRBJ1-2; 9 bases are shared with TRBD1. V shed 7 bases, J shed 7 bases, and the junction held 10 bases outside the gene matches. The CDR3 extends over 14 amino acids. Germline loops: CDR1 MNHNY, CDR2 SVGAGI (reference sequence). The DNA of the CDR3 is TGTGCCAGCACCACAGGGGGCGGCTTGAGTGGCTACACCTTC. Its translation: CASTTGGGLSGYTF.

CDR3 sequence: CASSLELAGGNEQFF. In DNA form, the CDR3 reads TGTGCCAGCAGCTTGGAGCTAGCGGGAGGCAATGAGCAGTTCTTC. The chain employs TRBV5-4 and TRBJ2-1; 11 bases are a match to TRBD2. Germline loops: CDR1 SGHNT, CDR2 YYREEE (reference sequence). Germline trimming cut 0 bases from V and 6 bases from J; bases unmatched to any gene: 2. The CDR3 extends over 15 amino acids.

The chain is built from TRBV11-1 and TRBJ2-7; 7 bases agree with TRBD2. CDR1 is SGHAT, CDR2 FQDESV, per germline (reference sequence). CDR3 length: 14 residues. Germline trimming cut 4 bases from V and 3 bases from J; bases unmatched to any gene: 6. For the CDR3, the DNA is TGTGCCAGCAGCTCCCGGGACTATATCTACGAGCAGTACTTC. Its translation is CASSSRDYIYEQYF.

The CDR3 protein is CASSTRVSETQYF. Here the CDR3 DNA reads TGTGCCAGCTCCACCAGGGTTTCGGAGACCCAGTACTTC. The rearrangement joins TRBV6-5 to TRBJ2-5, with D perhaps matching TRBD1 (5 bases). Germline V gene data show CDR1 as MNHEY and CDR2 as SVGAGI. Between the trimmed V and J ends, which lost 8 bases and 5 bases, there was a span of 15 bases. The CDR3 has 13 residues.

J is TRBJ1-2 and V is TRBV6-2 or TRBV6-3; no reliable D call. The germline V and J ends were trimmed by 4 bases and 4 bases, with 19 bases remaining between them. Germline CDR1 is MNHEY and CDR2 is SVGEGT. CDR3 length: 16 residues. The CDR3 here is CASSFGGGVVSYGYTF. CDR3 nucleotide sequence: TGTGCCAGCAGTTTCGGCGGCGGGGTCGTCAGCTATGGCTACACCTTC.

The chain recombines TRBV2 with TRBJ2-2, with 7 bases fitting TRBD2. Trimming removed 6 bases from V and 1 base from J; junction bases left unmatched: 17. The CDR3 spans 19 residues. Germline CDR1 is SNHLY and CDR2 is FYNNEI. CDR3 nucleotides: TGTGCCAGCAGGGGCAGGTTGACTAGCCATAGGGGGAACACCGGGGAGCTGTTTTTT. This gives the protein CASRGRLTSHRGNTGELFF. The variable domain in full, completed from reference TRBV2 and TRBJ2-2, reads EPEVTQTPSHQVTQMGQEVILRCVPISNHLYFYWYRQILGQKVEFLVSFYNNEISEKSEIFDDQFSVERPDGSNFTLKIRSTKLEDSAMYFCASRGRLTSHRGNTGELFFGEGSRLTVL.

This clone was found a few times. The chain is built from TRBV11-2 and TRBJ2-2; tentative D call: TRBD1 (5 bases). The CDR3 sequence is 14 residues long. The V gene lost 5 bases and the J gene lost 4 bases, with 11 bases spanning the gap. Per the germline V gene, CDR1 is SGHAT and CDR2 is FQNNGV. CDR3 nucleotide sequence: TGTGCCAGCAGCCCAATACAGGTCACCGGGGAGCTGTTTTTT. It codes for CASSPIQVTGELFF. The whole variable domain, filled in from reference TRBV11-2 and TRBJ2-2, reads EAGVAQSPRYKIIEKRQSVAFWCNPISGHATLYWYQQILGQGPKLLIQFQNNGVVDDSQLPKDRFSAERLKGVDSTLKIQPAKLEDSAVYLCASSPIQVTGELFFGEGSRLTVL.

V gene TRBV5-1 combines with J gene TRBJ1-1; the match to TRBD1 covers 9 bases. The germline gives CDR1 SGHRS, CDR2 YFSETQ. This CDR3 is 15 amino acids long. With 4 bases clipped from V and 4 bases from J, the junction kept 8 bases outside the gene matches. Written as DNA, the CDR3 is TGCGCCAGCAGCGCGACACAGGGGGCAGGCACTGAAGCTTTCTTT. Translated, it gives CASSATQGAGTEAFF.

This clone was recorded only once. The genes are TRBV9 and TRBJ1-1, with D unclear. Germline CDR1 SGDLS, CDR2 YYNGEE. The CDR3 covers 15 residues. The V gene lost 4 bases and the J gene lost 5 bases, with 18 bases spanning the gap. CDR3 in amino acids: CASSREGSHKTEAFF. Written as DNA, the CDR3 is TGTGCCAGCAGCCGGGAGGGCAGTCACAAAACTGAAGCTTTCTTT.

V gene TRBV6-2 or TRBV6-3 combines with J gene TRBJ2-7, with D maybe TRBD2 (6 bases). V shed 0 bases and J shed 7 bases, with 7 bases lying between them. Germline assignment: CDR1 MNHEY and CDR2 SVGEGT. The CDR3 is made up of 12 amino acids. The CDR3 region has the DNA TGTGCCAGCAGTTACTCTGCGGGGGAGCAGTACTTC. Its protein is CASSYSAGEQYF.

For the CDR3, the DNA is TGTGCCAGCAGTTTAGGACAGGTGGCCTACGAGCAGTACTTC. Protein product: CASSLGQVAYEQYF. V gene TRBV27 combines with J gene TRBJ2-7, with 7 nucleotides matching TRBD1. CDR3 length equals 14 residues. CDR1 and CDR2 (germline): MNHEY, SMNVEV (reference sequence). V shed 2 bases and J 2 bases; nucleotides not matched to a gene: 3.

The chain employs TRBV5-1 and TRBJ2-7, with 8 bases matching TRBD2. The CDR3 totals 14 residues. V was pared by 2 bases and J by 6 bases, with 7 bases of the junction left unmatched. Germline CDR1 is SGHRS and CDR2 is YFSETQ. CDR3 sequence: CASSFGGAVGEQYF. As DNA, the CDR3 is TGCGCCAGCAGCTTCGGGGGGGCAGTCGGCGAGCAGTACTTC.

The count of this clone is one. The chain recombines TRBV18 with TRBJ1-3; no clear D. Between the trimmed V and J ends, which lost 0 bases and 0 bases, there was a span of 12 bases. The CDR3 runs to 17 residues. The V gene's germline CDR1 is KGHSH and CDR2 LQKENI. The CDR3, as DNA: TGTGCCAGCTCACCACCCGAACAGCGGAGCTCTGGAAACACCATATATTTT. Its protein is CASSPPEQRSSGNTIYF.

The rearrangement uses TRBV19 and TRBJ1-2, with unresolved D. Between the trimmed V and J ends, which lost 5 bases and 7 bases, there was a span of 11 bases. The V gene's germline CDR1 is LNHDA and CDR2 SQIVND (reference sequence). The CDR3 sequence is 12 residues long. CDR3 coding DNA: TGTGCCAGTAGTCCCGGCGCGGCTGGCTACACCTTC. This gives the protein CASSPGAAGYTF.

This sequence joins TRBV10-3 and TRBJ1-5, with TRBD1 as a possible D gene (5 bases). The CDR3 spans 17 residues. V lost 2 bases, J lost 11 bases, and 25 bases lay in between. CDR1 and CDR2 from the germline V gene are ENHRY and SYGVKD. This CDR3 reads CAISEQGFGRGAGSQHF. The CDR3 region has the DNA TGTGCCATCAGTGAGCAGGGCTTTGGTAGGGGCGCGGGGTCCCAGCATTTT.

The chain recombines TRBV11-2 with TRBJ2-1, with TRBD2 identical over 13 bases. Germline CDR1 and CDR2: SGHAT and FQNNGV. V lost 5 bases, J lost 8 bases, and 12 bases stayed unmatched. This CDR3 has 17 residues. In DNA form, the CDR3 reads TGTGCCAGCAGCCCAACTCCGGGACTAGCGGGACGGGATGAGCAGTTCTTC. Protein sequence: CASSPTPGLAGRDEQFF.

The chain uses TRBV15 and TRBJ2-4, with TRBD2 matching over 14 bases. V lost 0 bases to trimming and J lost 9 bases; unmatched junction nucleotides: 19. In germline, CDR1 is LNHNV, CDR2 YYDKDF (reference sequence). The CDR3 covers 21 residues. The CDR3 DNA reads as TGTGCCACCAGCAGAGATAACACGGATTCCGGGACTAGCGGGAGTTTGGGCATTCAGTACTTC. The encoded protein is CATSRDNTDSGTSGSLGIQYF.

V usage is TRBV20-1 and J usage is TRBJ2-7, with a tentative D call TRBD2 (5 bases). The germline CDR1 and CDR2 sequences are DFQATT and SNEGSKA (reference sequence). The ends were cut back, 3 bases at V and 0 bases at J, with 15 bases in the middle. The CDR3 length is 15 residues. The CDR3 loop reads CSASAPSQSSYEQYF. Written as DNA, the CDR3 is TGCAGTGCTAGTGCTCCTAGCCAGAGCTCCTACGAGCAGTACTTC.

The chain couples TRBV12-3 or TRBV12-4 to TRBJ1-2; D is perhaps TRBD1 (6 bases). The CDR3 runs to 13 residues. Trimming took off 6 bases at V and 8 bases at J, with 16 bases between the two ends. The CDR3 reads CASRSDSRLGYTF. The CDR3 DNA reads TGTGCCAGCAGATCGGACAGCCGTCTAGGCTACACCTTC.

CDR3 in amino acids: CASSAGQFSGNTIYF. For the CDR3, the DNA is TGCGCCAGCAGTGCGGGACAGTTCTCTGGAAACACCATATATTTT. This chain connects TRBV10-2 to TRBJ1-3; 7 bases line up with TRBD1. The CDR3 sequence is 15 residues long. In germline, CDR1 is WSHSY, CDR2 SAAADI. V trimming: 4 bases; J trimming: 0 bases; junction bases outside the gene matches: 3.

This clone has a single count. This CDR3 is CASSSWTGGNEKLFF. In nucleotides, the CDR3 is TGTGCCAGCAGCTCATGGACAGGGGGTAATGAAAAACTGTTTTTT. V usage is TRBV11-3 and J usage is TRBJ1-4, with 10 bases matching TRBD1. The germline V gene encodes CDR1 SGHNT and CDR2 YENEEA. V was pared by 4 bases and J by 4 bases, with 3 bases of the junction left unmatched. The CDR3 spans 15 residues.

This sequence joins TRBV12-3 or TRBV12-4 and TRBJ1-1, with a possible D match to TRBD1 (6 bases). The CDR3 has 11 residues. The V end lost 6 bases, the J end lost 8 bases, and 10 bases lay between the germline ends. DNA for the CDR3: TGTGCCAGCAGAACAACAGGGGAAGCTTTCTTT. It codes for CASRTTGEAFF.

The chain joins TRBV10-2 to TRBJ1-1; D is ambiguous. The CDR3 is 14 amino acids. Germline V gene lookup returns CDR1 WSHSY and CDR2 SAAADI. The ends were cut back, 10 bases at V and 3 bases at J, with 18 bases in the middle. This chain's CDR3 is CATRRNSEYTEAFF. Written as DNA, the CDR3 is TGCGCCACCAGAAGAAACTCGGAGTACACTGAAGCTTTCTTT.